These 25 T cell receptor beta chains share one sample of origin, sequenced in a study of cytotoxic CD8 clonotypes in ibrutinib-treated CLL. The repertoire was sequenced with immunoSEQ multiplex PCR; TCRdb's copy has only in-frame clones and lacks some. The sample has about 130,000 clones, around three quarters seen once. Here the sequenced sample was PBMCs, taken after 12 months of ibrutinib treatment. These receptors were obtained from a human donor with chronic lymphocytic leukemia.

The rearrangement joins TRBV7-9 to TRBJ2-7; no reliable D call. The germline V gene encodes CDR1 SEHNR and CDR2 FQNEAQ (reference sequence). Deletions cut 8 bases from V and 5 bases from J, with 4 bases between. The CDR3 spans 9 residues. DNA for the CDR3: TGTGCCAGCGGGCACGAGCAGTACTTC. Translated: CASGHEQYF.

This clone appeared once. The rearrangement uses TRBV11-2 and TRBJ2-1, with TRBD2 matching over 11 bases. Germline trimming cut 6 bases from V and 4 bases from J; bases unmatched to any gene: 5. CDR3 length: 15 residues. Germline CDR1 SGHAT, CDR2 FQNNGV. The CDR3: CASRRLAGTYNEQFF. In DNA form, the CDR3 reads TGTGCCAGCAGAAGACTAGCGGGAACTTACAATGAGCAGTTCTTC.

The V gene is TRBV11-2, the J gene TRBJ2-5; weak D call: TRBD2 (5 bases). Germline loops: CDR1 SGHAT, CDR2 FQNNGV. V gave up 5 bases and J gave up 4 bases, with 14 bases separating them. The CDR3 length is 14 residues. The CDR3 DNA reads TGTGCCAGCAGCCTATCCTCGGCGGGAGAGACCCAGTACTTC. Translated: CASSLSSAGETQYF.

This chain uses TRBV11-3 with TRBJ2-1; 8 nucleotides match TRBD2. Germline V gene lookup returns CDR1 SGHNT and CDR2 YENEEA. This CDR3 is built from 15 residues. After removal of 5 bases from V and 4 bases from J, the junction contained 7 bases not matched to a gene. The CDR3 is CASSAPASGYNEQFF. In nucleotides, the CDR3 is TGTGCCAGCAGCGCCCCGGCTAGCGGGTACAATGAGCAGTTCTTC. Supplemented by reference TRBV11-3 and TRBJ2-1, the full variable domain reads EAGVVQSPRYKIIEKKQPVAFWCNPISGHNTLYWYLQNLGQGPELLIRYENEEAVDDSQLPKDRFSAERLKGVDSTLKIQPAELGDSAVYLCASSAPASGYNEQFFGPGTRLTVL.

The chain carries TRBV4-3 and TRBJ2-5; no clear D. V was clipped by 3 bases and J by 5 bases, with 13 bases between them. Germline CDR1 reads LGHNA; CDR2 reads YSLEER. The CDR3 is made up of 14 amino acids. The DNA of the CDR3 is TGCGCCAGCAGCCAGGTCCCTTTCCGTGAGACCCAGTACTTC. It is translated as CASSQVPFRETQYF.

The chain joins TRBV5-4 to TRBJ2-3; the D call may be TRBD1 or TRBD2 (5 bases each). CDR1 and CDR2 (germline): SGHNT, YYREEE (reference sequence). There are 16 residues in the CDR3. The V and J ends lost 5 bases and 3 bases respectively, with 19 bases between them. CDR3 coding DNA: TGTGCCAGCAGTTTCCCCTCCGCAGGGAGAACAGATACGCAGTATTTT. Protein: CASSFPSAGRTDTQYF.

The chain couples TRBV4-2 to TRBJ2-5; 11 nucleotides agree with TRBD2. V trimming: 0 bases; J trimming: 5 bases; junction bases outside the gene matches: 11. In germline, CDR1 is LGHNA, CDR2 YNFKEQ. The CDR3 contains 18 residues. CDR3 sequence reads: CASSQEAGDSGREETQYF. The DNA for the CDR3 is TGTGCCAGCAGCCAAGAGGCGGGGGATAGCGGGAGGGAGGAGACCCAGTACTTC.

The rearrangement joins TRBV6-5 to TRBJ2-1; 10 bases line up with TRBD1. Unmatched junction bases numbered 4, after V lost 6 bases and J lost 5 bases. This CDR3 comprises 14 residues. Germline CDR1 reads MNHEY; CDR2 reads SVGAGI. The CDR3 is CASRRDRGNNEQFF. The CDR3 DNA sequence: TGTGCCAGCAGGCGGGACAGGGGAAACAATGAGCAGTTCTTC.

This clone occurred a few times. The chain has TRBV28 and TRBJ1-2; D is unclear. Germline CDR1 MDHEN, CDR2 SYDVKM. V gave up 6 bases and J gave up 5 bases, with 10 bases separating them. The CDR3 is 12 residues long. CDR3 in DNA: TGTGCCAGCAGCAATCTGGGGTATGGCTACACCTTC. This sequence encodes CASSNLGYGYTF.

The chain recombines TRBV5-4 with TRBJ1-2, with unresolved D. The germline V gene has CDR1 SGHNT and CDR2 YYREEE (reference sequence). This CDR3 is 14 amino acids long. V was pared by 4 bases and J by 1 base, with 11 bases between. In DNA, the CDR3 is TGTGCCAGCAGCAAGGAAAACTATAACTATGGCTACACCTTC. Amino acid sequence: CASSKENYNYGYTF. Using reference TRBV5-4 and TRBJ1-2 for the parts outside the CDR3, the full variable domain is ETGVTQSPTHLIKTRGQQVTLRCSSQSGHNTVSWYQQALGQGPQFIFQYYREEENGRGNFPPRFSGLQFPNYSSELNVNALELDDSALYLCASSKENYNYGYTFGSGTRLTVV.

The gene calls are TRBV5-1 and TRBJ2-5; tentatively, D is TRBD1 or TRBD2 (5 bases each). The CDR3 is made up of 15 amino acids. V lost 1 base to trimming and J lost 1 base, with 11 bases between them. Germline V gene lookup returns CDR1 SGHRS and CDR2 YFSETQ. Written as DNA, the CDR3 is TGCGCCAGCAGCTTGTTAGGGACCGCCCAAGAGACCCAGTACTTC. Encoded protein: CASSLLGTAQETQYF.

The chain joins TRBV10-1 to TRBJ2-1; D unclear. The CDR3 has 14 residues. V lost 6 bases, J lost 2 bases, and 11 bases lay in between. The germline CDR1 and CDR2 sequences are WNHNN and SYGVQD (reference sequence). The CDR3 DNA reads as TGCGCCAGCAGCCGGGTCCAGACCTACAATGAGCAGTTCTTC. Encoded protein: CASSRVQTYNEQFF.

This chain joins TRBV20-1 and TRBJ2-2; D remains unclear. The CDR3 totals 11 residues. Germline V gene data show CDR1 as DFQATT and CDR2 as SNEGSKA (reference sequence). Trimming took 6 bases from V and 2 from J, leaving 4 bases between them. This chain's CDR3 is CSARNTGELFF. The CDR3 nucleotides are TGCAGTGCGAGAAACACCGGGGAGCTGTTTTTT.

The rearrangement uses TRBV9 and TRBJ2-7, with a tentative D call TRBD2 (6 bases). Germline-derived CDR1 and CDR2 are SGDLS and YYNGEE. V lost 2 bases and J lost 3, with 12 bases in between. The CDR3 runs to 14 residues. CDR3 DNA sequence: TGTGCCAGCAGCGTGGGGGGAATGAACTACGAGCAGTACTTC. Amino acid sequence: CASSVGGMNYEQYF.

The sample holds a few counts of this clone. CDR3 sequence reads: CATTGQGDLNTEAFF. The DNA for the CDR3 is TGTGCCACCACAGGACAGGGGGATTTGAACACTGAAGCTTTCTTT. V usage is TRBV19 and J usage is TRBJ1-1, with 10 positions matching TRBD1. Germline CDR1 is LNHDA and CDR2 is SQIVND (reference sequence). The junction had 8 bases not matched to a gene; V was cut back by 10 bases and J by 0 bases. The CDR3 runs to 15 residues.

This chain joins TRBV5-1 and TRBJ2-6; 12 bases are shared with TRBD1. V lost 3 bases, J lost 2 bases, and 9 bases stayed unmatched. This CDR3 region has 19 residues. CDR1 is SGHRS, CDR2 YFSETQ, per germline. The CDR3 nucleotides are TGCGCCAGCAGCTCTCAACCGGGACAGGGGGCTACTGGGGCCAACGTCCTGACTTTC. Protein product: CASSSQPGQGATGANVLTF.

This chain joins TRBV14 and TRBJ2-7; 8 positions match TRBD2. The CDR3 extends over 14 amino acids. The germline CDR1 and CDR2 sequences are SGHDN and FVKESK. The V gene end was trimmed by 2 bases and the J gene end by 3 bases; junction bases not matched to a gene: 3. DNA of the CDR3: TGTGCCAGCAGCCAAACACTAGCGGACTACGAGCAGTACTTC. As protein: CASSQTLADYEQYF.

This rearrangement joins TRBV29-1 to TRBJ2-5; D may be TRBD1 (5 bases). Per germline, CDR1 SQVTM and CDR2 ANQGSEA. The CDR3 is 11 amino acids. Trimming removed 3 bases from V and 7 bases from J, with 9 bases in between. Here the CDR3 reads CSVDRVGTQYF. In nucleotides, the CDR3 is TGCAGCGTTGACAGGGTCGGGACCCAGTACTTC.

This clone turned up a few times. This sequence joins TRBV10-1 and TRBJ2-4; D remains unclear. Germline CDR1 WNHNN, CDR2 SYGVQD (reference sequence). The CDR3 contains 15 residues. V lost 0 bases and J lost 5, with 11 bases in between. The CDR3 reads CASSESSFGQNIQYF. The DNA for the CDR3 is TGCGCCAGCAGTGAGTCATCCTTCGGACAAAACATTCAGTACTTC.

The rearrangement joins TRBV28 to TRBJ1-2; weak D call: TRBD1 (6 bases). The V gene lost 5 bases and the J gene lost 8 bases, with 21 bases spanning the gap. This CDR3 comprises 15 residues. Germline CDR1 MDHEN, CDR2 SYDVKM. The CDR3 spells CASSILDRPSWGYTF. DNA for the CDR3: TGTGCCAGCAGTATACTAGACAGGCCCTCCTGGGGCTACACCTTC.

The chain couples TRBV9 to TRBJ2-7; 10 bases are shared with TRBD1. Germline V gene sequence: CDR1 SGDLS, CDR2 YYNGEE. The CDR3 runs to 15 residues. J gave up 5 bases and V 4 bases, and 9 bases lay outside the gene matches. CDR3 sequence reads: CASSPRTGGVHEQYF. Written as DNA, the CDR3 is TGTGCCAGCAGCCCCAGGACAGGGGGTGTCCACGAGCAGTACTTC.

The chain combines TRBV5-1 with TRBJ2-4; tentative D call: TRBD1 (5 bases). V lost 0 bases and J 0 bases, leaving 10 bases between the germline ends. The CDR3 contains 16 residues. The germline V gene encodes CDR1 SGHRS and CDR2 YFSETQ. The CDR3 protein is CASSLGRAIAKNIQYF. CDR3 coding DNA: TGCGCCAGCAGCTTGGGCAGGGCCATAGCCAAAAACATTCAGTACTTC. Full variable domain (missing parts from reference TRBV5-1 and TRBJ2-4): KAGVTQTPRYLIKTRGQQVTLSCSPISGHRSVSWYQQTPGQGLQFLFEYFSETQRNKGNFPGRFSGRQFSNSRSEMNVSTLELGDSALYLCASSLGRAIAKNIQYFGAGTRLSVL.

This clone has more than one count but fewer than ten. J is TRBJ2-6 and V is TRBV18; 10 bases are a match to TRBD2. Per germline, CDR1 KGHSH and CDR2 LQKENI. CDR3 length equals 17 residues. J was trimmed by 2 bases and V by 2 bases; bases with no gene match: 3. The CDR3 DNA follows: TGTGCCAGCTCACCAAGCGGGAGGGCCGCTGGGGCCAACGTCCTGACTTTC. Protein product: CASSPSGRAAGANVLTF.

V is TRBV4-3 and J is TRBJ2-7; maybe TRBD2 (5 bases). V was cut by 0 bases and J by 0 bases, with 12 bases left in between. The CDR3 is 16 residues long. CDR1 is LGHNA, CDR2 YSLEER, per germline. CDR3 residues: CASSQDVTGNSYEQYF. The CDR3 DNA reads as TGCGCCAGCAGCCAAGATGTCACGGGAAACTCCTACGAGCAGTACTTC.

This rearrangement joins TRBV30 to TRBJ2-4; TRBD1 is a possible D gene (6 bases). The CDR3 spans 12 residues. CDR1 and CDR2 from the germline V gene are GTSNPN and SVGIG (reference sequence). The V gene lost 5 bases and the J gene lost 8 bases, with 13 bases spanning the gap. CDR3 DNA: TGTGCCTGGGCAGGGGTTGGTGACATTCAGTACTTC. Amino acid sequence: CAWAGVGDIQYF. Based on the CDR3 plus reference TRBV30 and TRBJ2-4, the full variable domain is SQTIHQWPATLVQPVGSPLSLECTVEGTSNPNLYWYRQAAGRGLQLLFYSVGIGQISSEVPQNLSASRPQDRQFILSSKKLLLSDSGFYLCAWAGVGDIQYFGAGTRLSVL.